Each of the 15 T cell receptor beta chains below was sequenced from the same sample in a study of blood T cells in healthy people across ages (dated by TCRdb to between 2015 and 2016). Library construction relied on 5' RACE. The sequencer listed for this sample is Illumina HiSeq 2500. A second PCR of about 7 to 12 cycles was performed with a sample-barcoded 5' primer and a J-beta primer mix. The public reads were quality trimmed at Q25 with fastp and then assembled into clones with MiXCR by TCRdb, keeping productive beta chains. Rows with a matching CDR3 protein are joined into one entry that keeps the most common DNA and genes. Here the sample has approximately 800,000 distinct CDR3 sequences; 56% occur a single time. The top ten clones comprise 25% to 30% of the sample. What was sequenced was blood. These receptors came from a man aged 35 to 55 in good health.

The chain links TRBV7-2 to TRBJ1-5; 7 bases agree with TRBD1. Trimming at V came to 5 bases and at J to 4 bases, leaving 5 bases not matched to a gene. CDR1 is SGHTA, CDR2 FQGNSA, per germline. The CDR3 is 14 amino acids. The CDR3 DNA reads TGTGCCAGCAGCGCGGGACAGAGTAATCAGCCCCAGCATTTT. Translation: CASSAGQSNQPQHF.

This chain joins TRBV7-2 and TRBJ1-6; TRBD1 is a possible D gene (5 bases). This CDR3 comprises 19 residues. V lost 4 bases to trimming and J lost 5 bases, with 24 bases between them. The V gene's germline CDR1 is SGHTA and CDR2 FQGNSA. This chain's CDR3 is CASSYPKGQGRGNNSPLHF. CDR3 DNA: TGTGCCAGCAGCTACCCCAAAGGGCAGGGTAGAGGGAATAATTCACCCCTCCACTTT.

This clonotype was found a few times. The chain is built from TRBV12-3 or TRBV12-4 and TRBJ2-1, with 8 bases lining up with TRBD2. Trimming took 6 bases from V and 8 from J; bases not matched to a gene: 12. The CDR3 runs 15 residues. The CDR3 sequence is CASRDTGTSFDEQFF. DNA of the CDR3: TGTGCCAGCAGAGACACCGGGACTAGTTTCGATGAGCAGTTCTTC.

This clonotype has a handful of counts. J is TRBJ2-5 and V is TRBV25-1; 8 bases map to TRBD2. V was clipped by 5 bases and J by 1 base; unmatched bases: 9. The CDR3 has 16 amino acids. Germline V gives CDR1 MGHDK, CDR2 SYGVNS. The CDR3 protein is CASSSWTSSIQETQYF. CDR3 DNA sequence: TGTGCCAGCAGTTCTTGGACTAGCTCCATCCAAGAGACCCAGTACTTC.

The chain has TRBV24-1 and TRBJ2-5, with TRBD2 matching 7 bases. The CDR3 totals 16 residues. The V segment lost 2 bases and the J segment 4 bases; nucleotides outside the gene matches: 9. Germline V gene lookup returns CDR1 KGHDR and CDR2 SFDVKD. The chain's CDR3 is CATSDSRGGPGETQYF. CDR3 nucleotide sequence: TGTGCCACCAGTGATTCGAGGGGAGGGCCGGGAGAGACCCAGTACTTC.

This clonotype appeared a few times. The chain combines TRBV10-3 with TRBJ2-3; the D is unclear. The CDR3 covers 15 residues. From germline, CDR1 is ENHRY and CDR2 SYGVKD. Trimming removed 0 bases from V and 2 bases from J, with 9 bases in between. The CDR3 here is CAISESRDNTDTQYF. CDR3 in DNA: TGTGCCATCAGTGAGTCGCGTGACAACACAGATACGCAGTATTTT.

A few counts support this clonotype. The chain links TRBV3-1 to TRBJ2-7; either TRBD1 or TRBD2 may fit D (5 bases each). Per germline, CDR1 LGHDT and CDR2 YNNKEL (reference sequence). This CDR3 region has 14 residues. Trimming pared 4 bases from V and 6 bases from J, leaving 16 bases between. CDR3 sequence (DNA): TGTGCCAGCAGCCCGACCGGGGCCACGGGCGAGCAGTACTTC. It encodes CASSPTGATGEQYF.

V and J are TRBV29-1 and TRBJ2-7, with D perhaps being TRBD1 or TRBD2 (5 bases each). The CDR3 consists of 14 residues. V was trimmed by 0 bases and J by 2 bases, leaving 11 bases between them. Germline CDR1 reads SQVTM; CDR2 reads ANQGSEA. The DNA for the CDR3 is TGCAGCGTTGAAGAGGGGCAGAGGGCCTACGAGCAGTACTTC. Amino acids: CSVEEGQRAYEQYF.

The CDR3 DNA is TGCAGTGCTCCCGACGAGAGCCGGACCTACGAGCAGTACTTC. It yields the protein CSAPDESRTYEQYF. The chain has TRBV20-1 and TRBJ2-7; D ambiguous. Germline assignment: CDR1 DFQATT and CDR2 SNEGSKA (reference sequence). This CDR3 comprises 14 residues. Between the trimmed V and J ends, which lost 5 bases and 2 bases, there was a span of 16 bases.

The chain links TRBV5-1 to TRBJ2-1; tentatively, D is TRBD2 (6 bases). The CDR3 runs to 14 residues. CDR1 is SGHRS, CDR2 YFSETQ, per germline. The ends were cut back, 5 bases at V and 3 bases at J, with 12 bases in the middle. CDR3 residues: CASRNGGVYNEQFF. The CDR3, as DNA: TGCGCCAGCAGAAATGGCGGGGTCTACAATGAGCAGTTCTTC.

This clonotype occurred a few times. V gene TRBV29-1 combines with J gene TRBJ2-1; 12 nucleotides line up with TRBD2. The CDR3 extends over 15 amino acids. Germline lookup yields CDR1 SQVTM and CDR2 ANQGSEA. Trimming at V came to 1 base and at J to 4 bases, leaving 2 bases not matched to a gene. CDR3 region: CSVEGTSGKYNEQFF. The CDR3 nucleotides read TGCAGCGTTGAAGGGACTAGCGGGAAATACAATGAGCAGTTCTTC.

This chain uses TRBV6-1 with TRBJ2-5, with no clear D. The germline V gene encodes CDR1 MNHNS and CDR2 SASEGT. V gave up 10 bases and J gave up 4 bases, with 13 bases separating them. This CDR3 contains 12 residues. The DNA of the CDR3 is TGTGCCACAACGGCCCTGGGAGAGACCCAGTACTTC. This translates into CATTALGETQYF.

The rearrangement uses TRBV4-2 and TRBJ2-7, with a tentative D call TRBD2 (6 bases). Trimming took 3 bases from V and 7 from J, leaving 16 bases between them. The germline V gene encodes CDR1 LGHNA and CDR2 YNFKEQ. This CDR3 has 14 residues. The CDR3 sequence is CASSQLGEAGEQYF. In nucleotides, the CDR3 is TGTGCCAGCAGCCAGCTAGGGGAGGCGGGGGAGCAGTACTTC.

The gene calls are TRBV20-1 and TRBJ2-7; D unclear. The J call is doubtful: the DNA matches TRBJ2-5 better. The CDR3 has 11 amino acids. Per germline, CDR1 DFQATT and CDR2 SNEGSKA (reference sequence). CDR3 sequence: CSAHYWETQYF. The CDR3 nucleotides are TGCAGTGCCCACTACTGGGAGACCCAGTACTTC.

The genes are TRBV23-1 and TRBJ2-3, with D possibly TRBD2 on 6 matching bases. TRBV23-1 is an ORF; its function is uncertain. This CDR3 is 14 amino acids long. With 8 bases removed from V and 3 bases from J, the gap between germline ends came to 15 bases. This chain's CDR3 is CASGGVYHTDTQYF. CDR3 DNA sequence: TGCGCCAGCGGCGGGGTATACCATACAGATACGCAGTATTTT.